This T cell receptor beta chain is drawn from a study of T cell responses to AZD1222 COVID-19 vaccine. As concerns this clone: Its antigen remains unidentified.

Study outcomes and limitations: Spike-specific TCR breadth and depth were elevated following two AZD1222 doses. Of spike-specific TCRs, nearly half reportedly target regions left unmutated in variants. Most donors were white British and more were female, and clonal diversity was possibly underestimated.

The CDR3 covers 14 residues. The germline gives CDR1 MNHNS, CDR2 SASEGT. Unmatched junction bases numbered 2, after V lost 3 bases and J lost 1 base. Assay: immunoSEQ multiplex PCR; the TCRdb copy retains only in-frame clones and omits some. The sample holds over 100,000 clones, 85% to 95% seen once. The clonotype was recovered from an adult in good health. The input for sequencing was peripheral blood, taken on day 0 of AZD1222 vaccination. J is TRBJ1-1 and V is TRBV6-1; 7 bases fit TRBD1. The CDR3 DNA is TGTGCCAGCAGTGAGACAGGGTCGAACACTGAAGCTTTCTTT. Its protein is CASSETGSNTEAFF.